The 23 T cell receptor beta chains below all came from one sample that was sequenced in a study of blood T cell repertoires in COVID-19. This table comes from immunoSEQ multiplex PCR, and its TCRdb copy is limited to in-frame clones, with some not included. Of approximately 350,000 clones in the sample, about nine tenths were seen once. Sequencing was performed on peripheral blood. Receptors originate from a woman between 65 and 79 years old with COVID-19, enrolled during active disease.

This rearrangement joins TRBV6-5 to TRBJ1-2, with D uncertain. V was pared by 4 bases and J by 4 bases, with 7 bases between. Germline CDR1 reads MNHEY; CDR2 reads SVGAGI. This CDR3 has 12 amino acids. The CDR3 sequence is CASSSFSYGYTF. The CDR3, as DNA: TGTGCCAGCAGTTCATTCAGCTATGGCTACACCTTC.

This clone appeared a few times. V usage is TRBV27 and J usage is TRBJ1-1; 9 nucleotides line up with TRBD1. CDR3 length: 14 amino acids. V dropped 3 bases and J dropped 7; count of bases not matched to a gene: 6. Per the germline V gene, CDR1 is MNHEY and CDR2 is SMNVEV (reference sequence). The CDR3: CASSFSRQGGEAFF. The CDR3 nucleotides are TGTGCCAGCAGTTTTTCCCGACAGGGGGGTGAAGCTTTCTTT.

This clone has only one observation. The chain combines TRBV5-6 with TRBJ1-1, with D uncertain. V was trimmed by 5 bases and J by 1 base, leaving 9 bases between them. The CDR3 is made up of 13 amino acids. Germline CDR1 and CDR2: SGHDT and YYEEEE. CDR3: CASRLGRNTEAFF. The CDR3, as DNA: TGTGCCAGCAGGCTAGGGAGGAACACTGAAGCTTTCTTT.

The J gene is TRBJ1-2, the V gene TRBV2; 9 bases are a match to TRBD1. Losses at the gene ends were 0 bases for V and 8 bases for J; bases not matched to a gene: 16. The CDR3 is made up of 18 amino acids. The germline V gene has CDR1 SNHLY and CDR2 FYNNEI. CDR3 DNA sequence: TGTGCCAGCAGTGAAGCGCTTCATTTTGACTCGACAGGGGGAGGCTACACCTTC. Amino acids: CASSEALHFDSTGGGYTF. Looking up the rest from reference TRBV2 and TRBJ1-2 gives the full variable domain: EPEVTQTPSHQVTQMGQEVILRCVPISNHLYFYWYRQILGQKVEFLVSFYNNEISEKSEIFDDQFSVERPDGSNFTLKIRSTKLEDSAMYFCASSEALHFDSTGGGYTFGSGTRLTVV.

This chain uses TRBV28 with TRBJ1-2; tentatively, D is TRBD1 (6 bases). Germline V gene data show CDR1 as MDHEN and CDR2 as SYDVKM. The CDR3 has 12 amino acids. Deletions cut 8 bases from V and 8 bases from J, with 15 bases between. Written as DNA, the CDR3 is TGTGCCAGCGGACCCAGGACAGAAGGCTACACCTTC. It encodes CASGPRTEGYTF.

The CDR3 sequence is CASSLSTGQETQYF. The CDR3 coding sequence is TGTGCCAGCAGTCTTTCTACAGGCCAAGAGACCCAGTACTTC. This chain joins TRBV25-1 and TRBJ2-5, with a possible D match to TRBD1 (5 bases). V gave up 5 bases and J gave up 1 base, with 11 bases separating them. The CDR3 contains 14 residues. Germline values: CDR1 MGHDK, CDR2 SYGVNS.

This chain uses TRBV24-1 with TRBJ1-2; 8 bases are shared with TRBD1. With 7 bases clipped from V and 1 base from J, the junction kept 4 bases outside the gene matches. Per germline, CDR1 KGHDR and CDR2 SFDVKD. CDR3 length: 14 amino acids. This chain's CDR3 is CATSPGGHNYGYTF. The CDR3 coding sequence is TGTGCCACCAGCCCAGGGGGCCATAACTATGGCTACACCTTC.

There are many counts of this clone. The gene calls are TRBV27 and TRBJ1-5; the D is unclear. V was cut by 5 bases and J by 4 bases, with 9 bases left in between. CDR1 is MNHEY and CDR2 is SMNVEV in the germline V gene (reference sequence). The CDR3 loop spans 13 amino acids. The CDR3 here is CASSVRLNQPQHF. DNA of the CDR3: TGTGCCAGCAGTGTCAGGTTGAATCAGCCCCAGCATTTT.

The gene calls are TRBV7-8 and TRBJ2-5, with 7 bases lining up with TRBD1. The V segment lost 5 bases and the J segment 1 base; nucleotides outside the gene matches: 7. CDR3 size: 15 residues. Germline CDR1 reads SGHVS; CDR2 reads FQNEAQ. The CDR3 sequence: CASSPNRGPQETQYF. The CDR3 region has the DNA TGTGCCAGCAGCCCGAACAGGGGCCCCCAAGAGACCCAGTACTTC.

This rearrangement joins TRBV10-2 to TRBJ2-5; 8 bases align to TRBD1. V lost 6 bases and J lost 5; bases outside the gene matches: 8. CDR3 length equals 14 residues. Per the germline V gene, CDR1 is WSHSY and CDR2 is SAAADI. CDR3 in amino acids: CASRSQGVGETQYF. DNA for the CDR3: TGCGCCAGCAGGTCACAGGGGGTGGGGGAGACCCAGTACTTC.

This clone was observed once. The rearrangement links TRBV3-1 (or the pseudogene TRBV3-2) to TRBJ2-7, with D maybe TRBD1 (5 bases). Per germline, CDR1 LGHDT and CDR2 YNNKEL (reference sequence). The CDR3 runs 12 residues. Trimming took 0 bases from V and 6 from J, leaving 6 bases between them. The CDR3 here is CASSQDRAEQYF. Here the CDR3 DNA reads TGTGCCAGCAGCCAAGACAGGGCCGAGCAGTACTTC.

The V and J genes are TRBV6-2 or TRBV6-3 and TRBJ2-7; TRBD1 agrees at 9 bases. The germline gives CDR1 MNHEY, CDR2 SVGEGT. V dropped 0 bases and J dropped 2; count of bases not matched to a gene: 5. The CDR3 spans 16 residues. For the CDR3, the DNA is TGTGCCAGCAGTTACTCCTGGGGACAGGGACCCTACGAGCAGTACTTC. Its translation: CASSYSWGQGPYEQYF.

This clone was found once. The CDR3 bases are TGTGCCATCAGTGTCGAGGGTTTGGCCCCGGGCACTGAAGCTTTCTTT. Protein: CAISVEGLAPGTEAFF. The genes are TRBV10-3 and TRBJ1-1; no firm D call. Trimming cost V 4 bases and J 4 bases, with 19 bases left between them. Germline CDR1 is ENHRY and CDR2 is SYGVKD. The CDR3 runs to 16 residues.

This clone occurred once. The chain carries TRBV19 and TRBJ2-2; D gene ambiguous. The CDR3 contains 15 residues. V was trimmed by 6 bases and J by 0 bases, leaving 11 bases between them. CDR1 is LNHDA and CDR2 is SQIVND in the germline V gene (reference sequence). The CDR3 coding sequence is TGTGCCAGTAGCATGTCGCCAGCGAACACCGGGGAGCTGTTTTTT. Translated, it gives CASSMSPANTGELFF.

The J gene is TRBJ2-2, the V gene TRBV5-6, with D maybe TRBD2 (5 bases). Per the germline V gene, CDR1 is SGHDT and CDR2 is YYEEEE. V shed 4 bases and J shed 0 bases, with 16 bases lying between them. There are 17 residues in the CDR3. CDR3 nucleotides: TGTGCCAGCAGCCCGGGAAAGGCGTTCGCGAACACCGGGGAGCTGTTTTTT. Translation gives CASSPGKAFANTGELFF.

This chain uses TRBV11-2 with TRBJ1-4, with D maybe TRBD1 (5 bases). Trimming took off 6 bases at V and 5 bases at J, with 16 bases between the two ends. In germline, CDR1 is SGHAT, CDR2 FQNNGV. The length of the CDR3 is 15 residues. The CDR3 nucleotides are TGTGCCAGCAGGAAACCGGGACTCATAAATGAAAAACTGTTTTTT. Protein sequence: CASRKPGLINEKLFF. The full variable domain, with the rest looked up from reference TRBV11-2 and TRBJ1-4, is EAGVAQSPRYKIIEKRQSVAFWCNPISGHATLYWYQQILGQGPKLLIQFQNNGVVDDSQLPKDRFSAERLKGVDSTLKIQPAKLEDSAVYLCASRKPGLINEKLFFGSGTQLSVL.

V is TRBV18 and J is TRBJ1-2; 7 bases are shared with TRBD1. This CDR3 comprises 15 residues. Germline V gene sequence: CDR1 KGHSH, CDR2 LQKENI. V trimming: 2 bases; J trimming: 3 bases; junction bases outside the gene matches: 6. The CDR3 sequence: CASSPNQGGDYGYTF. The CDR3 nucleotides read TGTGCCAGCTCACCAAATCAGGGGGGCGACTATGGCTACACCTTC.

The chain couples TRBV10-1 to TRBJ1-1; possible D gene TRBD1, 6 bases. The CDR3 totals 21 residues. V lost 0 bases and J 0 bases, leaving 26 bases between the germline ends. Germline loops: CDR1 WNHNN, CDR2 SYGVQD (reference sequence). In nucleotides, the CDR3 is TGCGCCAGCAGTGAGTCCGACAGGTTCCAAAAAAAGAGAGGTATGAACACTGAAGCTTTCTTT. Translated: CASSESDRFQKKRGMNTEAFF.

The chain recombines TRBV10-3 with TRBJ1-4; TRBD1 matches at 8 bases. V lost 3 bases and J lost 5; bases outside the gene matches: 8. Looked up from germline, CDR1 is ENHRY and CDR2 is SYGVKD. The CDR3 runs to 16 residues. CDR3 sequence (DNA): TGTGCCATCAGTGATCCTCGGACAGGGTTAAATGAAAAACTGTTTTTT. Translated, it gives CAISDPRTGLNEKLFF.

This chain links TRBV9 with TRBJ1-1, with no clear D. Germline V gene sequence: CDR1 SGDLS, CDR2 YYNGEE. V was pared by 1 base and J by 2 bases, with 6 bases between. CDR3 length equals 13 residues. CDR3 in amino acids: CASSVHKNTEAFF. In DNA, the CDR3 is TGTGCCAGCAGCGTACACAAAAACACTGAAGCTTTCTTT. Drawing the rest from reference TRBV9 and TRBJ1-1, the complete variable domain is DSGVTQTPKHLITATGQRVTLRCSPRSGDLSVYWYQQSLDQGLQFLIQYYNGEERAKGNILERFSAQQFPDLHSELNLSSLELGDSALYFCASSVHKNTEAFFGQGTRLTVV.

This chain connects TRBV7-2 to TRBJ1-6; tentative D call: TRBD1 (6 bases). CDR1 SGHTA and CDR2 FQGNSA come from the germline V gene. V was cut by 1 base and J by 3 bases, with 7 bases left in between. This CDR3 contains 15 residues. The CDR3 here is CASSLEGGYNSPLHF. DNA of the CDR3: TGTGCCAGCAGCTTAGAAGGGGGCTATAATTCACCCCTCCACTTT.

CDR3 nucleotides: TGTGCCAGCAGCGTAGGGACAGGAGCCTACGAGCAGTACTTC. Translating it yields CASSVGTGAYEQYF. The chain has TRBV5-5 and TRBJ2-7; TRBD1 aligns across 8 bases. With 4 bases clipped from V and 2 bases from J, the junction kept 5 bases outside the gene matches. The CDR3 sequence is 14 residues long. Looked up from germline, CDR1 is SGHKS and CDR2 is YYEKEE (reference sequence). The variable domain in full, with the rest retrieved from reference TRBV5-5 and TRBJ2-7, is DAGVTQSPTHLIKTRGQQVTLRCSPISGHKSVSWYQQVLGQGPQFIFQYYEKEERGRGNFPDRFSARQFPNYSSELNVNALLLGDSALYLCASSVGTGAYEQYFGPGTRLTVT.

J is TRBJ1-1 and V is TRBV14; 7 bases fit TRBD1. Trimming at V came to 0 bases and at J to 4 bases, leaving 5 bases not matched to a gene. The CDR3 is 15 amino acids. Germline CDR1 SGHDN, CDR2 FVKESK. Here the CDR3 DNA reads TGTGCCAGCAGCCAAGAAAACAGGGGCAGCACTGAAGCTTTCTTT. It encodes CASSQENRGSTEAFF.